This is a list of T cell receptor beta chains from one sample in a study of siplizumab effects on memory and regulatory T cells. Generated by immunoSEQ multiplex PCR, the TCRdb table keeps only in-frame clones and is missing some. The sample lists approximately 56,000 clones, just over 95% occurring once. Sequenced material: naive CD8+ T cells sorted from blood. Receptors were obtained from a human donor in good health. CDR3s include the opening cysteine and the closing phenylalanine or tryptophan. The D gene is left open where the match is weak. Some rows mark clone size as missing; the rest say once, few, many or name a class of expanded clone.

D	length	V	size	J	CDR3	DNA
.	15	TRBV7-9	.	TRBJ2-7	CASSLVAGPSYEQYF	TGTGCCAGCAGCTTAGTGGCGGGGCCGTCCTACGAGCAGTACTTC
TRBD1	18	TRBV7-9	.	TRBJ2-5	CASTIAVGTGGAGETQYF	TGTGCCAGCACCATAGCCGTCGGGACAGGGGGCGCGGGAGAGACCCAGTACTTC
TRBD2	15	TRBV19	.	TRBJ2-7	CASSIQLAGAYEQYF	TGTGCCAGTAGTATACAACTAGCGGGAGCCTACGAGCAGTACTTC
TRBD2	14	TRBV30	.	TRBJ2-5	CAWMILAVQETQYF	TGTGCCTGGATGATACTAGCGGTCCAAGAGACCCAGTACTTC
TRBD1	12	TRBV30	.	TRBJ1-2	CAWSNRGHGYTF	TGTGCCTGGAGTAATAGGGGGCATGGCTACACCTTC
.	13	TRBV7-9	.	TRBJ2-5	CASSPTGPETQYF	TGTGCCAGCAGCCCAACAGGGCCAGAGACCCAGTACTTC
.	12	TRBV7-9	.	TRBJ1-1	CALILSFPEAFF	TGTGCCCTCATTTTAAGTTTCCCTGAAGCTTTCTTT
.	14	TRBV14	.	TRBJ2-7	CASSPRIQSYEQYF	TGTGCCAGCAGCCCGCGGATACAATCCTACGAGCAGTACTTC
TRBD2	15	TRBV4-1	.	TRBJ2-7	CASSQAAGGAYEQYF	TGCGCCAGCAGCCAAGCGGCGGGAGGAGCCTACGAGCAGTACTTC
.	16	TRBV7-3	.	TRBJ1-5	CASSLGQGRVNQPQHF	TGTGCCAGCAGCTTAGGTCAGGGGCGGGTCAATCAGCCCCAGCATTTT
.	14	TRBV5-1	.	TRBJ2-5	CASSLEGSQETQYF	TGCGCCAGCAGCTTGGAGGGCAGTCAAGAGACCCAGTACTTC
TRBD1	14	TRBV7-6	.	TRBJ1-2	CASSSGTGGDGYTF	TGTGCCAGCAGCTCCGGCACAGGGGGCGATGGCTACACCTTC
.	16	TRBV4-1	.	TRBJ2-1	CASSQVVLVSYNEQFF	TGCGCCAGCAGCCAAGTAGTACTAGTCTCCTACAATGAGCAGTTCTTC
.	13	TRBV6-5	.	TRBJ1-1	CASRLTLNTEAFF	TGTGCCAGCAGGTTGACTCTGAACACTGAAGCTTTCTTT
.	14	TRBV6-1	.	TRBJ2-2	CASRTRDLGGELFF	TGTGCCAGCAGGACCAGGGACCTCGGCGGGGAGCTGTTTTTT
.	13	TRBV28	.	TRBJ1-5	CASSLIRAQPQHF	TGTGCCAGCAGTTTGATCCGAGCTCAGCCCCAGCATTTT
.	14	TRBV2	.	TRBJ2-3	CASGSGTSTDTQYF	TGTGCCAGCGGCTCCGGGACTAGCACAGATACGCAGTATTTT
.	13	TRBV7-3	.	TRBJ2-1	CASSLDTYNEQFF	TGTGCCAGCAGCTTAGATACCTACAATGAGCAGTTCTTC
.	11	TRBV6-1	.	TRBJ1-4	CASRTGEKLFF	TGTGCCAGCAGGACGGGAGAAAAACTGTTTTTT
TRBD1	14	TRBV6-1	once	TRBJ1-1	CASSEDREGVEAFF	TGTGCCAGCAGTGAGGACAGGGAAGGGGTTGAAGCTTTCTTT
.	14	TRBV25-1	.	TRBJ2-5	CASSEISSQETQYF	TGTGCCAGCAGTGAGATCTCCTCCCAAGAGACCCAGTACTTC
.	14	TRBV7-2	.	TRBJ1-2	CASSPLAGNYGYTF	TGTGCCAGCAGCCCCCTCGCAGGCAACTATGGCTACACCTTC
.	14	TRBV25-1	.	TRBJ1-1	CASSGTEMNTEAFF	TGTGCCAGCAGTGGGACAGAGATGAACACTGAAGCTTTCTTT
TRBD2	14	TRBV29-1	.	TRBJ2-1	CSVGGLAGGFEQFF	TGCAGCGTTGGGGGACTAGCGGGAGGTTTTGAGCAGTTCTTC
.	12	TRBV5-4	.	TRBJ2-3	CASSLQTDTQYF	TGTGCCAGCAGCTTGCAGACAGATACGCAGTATTTT
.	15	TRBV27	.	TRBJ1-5	CASSLSRGSGQPQHF	TGTGCCAGCAGTTTGTCTCGGGGTTCGGGTCAGCCCCAGCATTTT
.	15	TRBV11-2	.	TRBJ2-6	CASSRLELGANVLTF	TGTGCCAGCAGCCGCCTGGAGCTTGGGGCCAACGTCCTGACTTTC
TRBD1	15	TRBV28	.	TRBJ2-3	CASTPTGGHTDTQYF	TGTGCCAGCACACCAACAGGGGGCCACACAGATACGCAGTATTTT
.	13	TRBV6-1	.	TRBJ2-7	CASIKPSSYEQYF	TGTGCCAGCATAAAGCCGAGCTCCTACGAGCAGTACTTC
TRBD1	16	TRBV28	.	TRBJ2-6	CASNRQGRSGANVLTF	TGTGCCAGCAACAGACAGGGACGCTCTGGGGCCAACGTCCTGACTTTC
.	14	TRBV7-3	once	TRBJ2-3	CASSYRDGTDTQYF	TGTGCCAGCAGCTACCGGGACGGCACAGATACGCAGTATTTT
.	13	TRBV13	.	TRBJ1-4	CASSLGGRAELFF	TGTGCCAGCAGCTTAGGGGGCAGGGCGGAACTGTTTTTT
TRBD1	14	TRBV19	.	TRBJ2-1	CASSMETGSNEQFF	TGTGCCAGTAGTATGGAGACAGGGAGTAATGAGCAGTTCTTC
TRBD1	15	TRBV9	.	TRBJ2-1	CASSARTGSNNEQFF	TGTGCCAGCAGCGCCCGGACAGGGTCGAACAATGAGCAGTTCTTC
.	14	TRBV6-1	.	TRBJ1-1	CASSADRPNTEAFF	TGTGCCAGCAGTGCTGACAGGCCTAACACTGAAGCTTTCTTT
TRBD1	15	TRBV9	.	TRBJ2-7	CASSVSGLRGYEQYF	TGTGCCAGCAGCGTATCGGGCCTCAGGGGGTACGAGCAGTACTTC
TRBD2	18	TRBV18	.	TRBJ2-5	CASSALDSAGGMGETQYF	TGTGCCAGCTCAGCCTTAGACTCAGCGGGAGGAATGGGGGAGACCCAGTACTTC
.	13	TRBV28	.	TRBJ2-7	CASSRFRLGEQYF	TGTGCCAGCAGTAGATTCCGTTTGGGCGAGCAGTACTTC
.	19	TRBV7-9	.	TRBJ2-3	CASSPRNTYFQDYTDTQYF	TGTGCCAGCAGCCCCCGCAATACGTACTTCCAGGATTACACAGATACGCAGTATTTT
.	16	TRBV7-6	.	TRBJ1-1	CASSPHAETPNTEAFF	TGTGCCAGCAGCCCCCATGCCGAGACACCGAACACTGAAGCTTTCTTT
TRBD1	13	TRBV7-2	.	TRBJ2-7	CASSLDRGHEQYF	TGTGCCAGCAGCCTGGACAGGGGACACGAGCAGTACTTC
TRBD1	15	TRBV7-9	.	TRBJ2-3	CASSLVSGGADTQYF	TGTGCCAGCAGCTTAGTATCAGGGGGTGCAGATACGCAGTATTTT
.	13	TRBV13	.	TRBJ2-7	CASSPPRAYEQYF	TGTGCCAGCAGCCCCCCCAGGGCCTACGAGCAGTACTTC
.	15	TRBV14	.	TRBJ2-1	CASSPAGQDYNEQFF	TGTGCCAGCAGCCCGGCGGGACAAGACTACAATGAGCAGTTCTTC
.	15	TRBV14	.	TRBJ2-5	CASSQLLAAQETQYF	TGTGCCAGCAGCCAATTATTGGCGGCCCAAGAGACCCAGTACTTC
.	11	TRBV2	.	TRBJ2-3	CASRSPDTQYF	TGTGCCAGCAGGAGTCCAGATACGCAGTATTTT
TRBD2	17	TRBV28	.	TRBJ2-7	CASSLLVSGRMYYEQYF	TGTGCCAGCAGTTTATTGGTTAGCGGGAGAATGTACTACGAGCAGTACTTC
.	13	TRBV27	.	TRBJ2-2	CASSLYGTGELFF	TGTGCCAGCAGTTTATATGGGACCGGGGAGCTGTTTTTT
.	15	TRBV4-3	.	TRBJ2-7	CASSQDRGTAYEQYF	TGCGCCAGCAGCCAAGATAGGGGAACAGCCTACGAGCAGTACTTC
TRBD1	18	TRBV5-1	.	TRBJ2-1	CASSLELRDRSSYNEQFF	TGCGCCAGCAGCTTGGAATTGAGGGACAGGAGCTCCTACAATGAGCAGTTCTTC
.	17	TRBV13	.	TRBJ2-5	CASSLEGGGQGQETQYF	TGTGCCAGCAGCTTAGAGGGAGGAGGCCAGGGACAAGAGACCCAGTACTTC
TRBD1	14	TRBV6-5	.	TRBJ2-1	CASSMTGNYNEQFF	TGTGCCAGCAGCATGACAGGGAACTACAATGAGCAGTTCTTC
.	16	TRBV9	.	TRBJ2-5	CASSPPQGSVQGTQYF	TGTGCCAGCAGCCCACCCCAGGGGTCGGTCCAGGGGACCCAGTACTTC
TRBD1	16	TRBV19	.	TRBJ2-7	CASSGGQGLMHYEQYF	TGTGCCAGTAGCGGCGGACAGGGCCTCATGCACTACGAGCAGTACTTC
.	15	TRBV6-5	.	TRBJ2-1	CASSYSVGSHNEQFF	TGTGCCAGCAGTTACTCCGTAGGGTCTCACAATGAGCAGTTCTTC
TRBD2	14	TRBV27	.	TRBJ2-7	CASRTAGGNYEQYF	TGTGCCAGCAGGACAGCGGGAGGCAACTACGAGCAGTACTTC
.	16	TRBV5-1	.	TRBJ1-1	CASSPGQDSMNTEAFF	TGCGCCAGCAGCCCTGGCCAGGACAGTATGAACACTGAAGCTTTCTTT
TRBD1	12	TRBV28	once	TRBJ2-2	CAVRGGSGELFF	TGTGCCGTCAGAGGGGGCTCCGGGGAGCTGTTTTTT
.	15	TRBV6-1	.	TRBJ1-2	CASSPMPQVDYGYTF	TGTGCCAGCAGTCCCATGCCCCAGGTTGACTATGGCTACACCTTC